The source of this T cell receptor (beta chain) is a study of blood T cell repertoires in COVID-19. At the level of the study: The origin of the acute and convalescent COVID-19 samples was the United States, Italy and Spain. Sources were T cells, B-cell-depleted T cells, or PBMCs; the material itself was cDNA or gDNA.

The CDR3 has 14 amino acids. Germline V gene lookup returns CDR1 SGHTS and CDR2 YDEGEE. V was clipped by 0 bases and J by 0 bases, with 6 bases between them. Sequenced by immunoSEQ multiplex PCR; TCRdb stores in-frame clones only, minus some. This sample has roughly 300,000 clones; roughly 86% occur once, and the top ten carry almost 9.5%. The origin of this receptor is a man in his late teens or twenties with active or convalescent COVID-19. Sequencing used peripheral blood. The chain uses TRBV5-8 and TRBJ1-1, with a possible D match to TRBD1 (5 bases). The DNA for the CDR3 is TGTGCCAGCAGCTTGGAACAGGTGAACACTGAAGCTTTCTTT. This gives the protein CASSLEQVNTEAFF.